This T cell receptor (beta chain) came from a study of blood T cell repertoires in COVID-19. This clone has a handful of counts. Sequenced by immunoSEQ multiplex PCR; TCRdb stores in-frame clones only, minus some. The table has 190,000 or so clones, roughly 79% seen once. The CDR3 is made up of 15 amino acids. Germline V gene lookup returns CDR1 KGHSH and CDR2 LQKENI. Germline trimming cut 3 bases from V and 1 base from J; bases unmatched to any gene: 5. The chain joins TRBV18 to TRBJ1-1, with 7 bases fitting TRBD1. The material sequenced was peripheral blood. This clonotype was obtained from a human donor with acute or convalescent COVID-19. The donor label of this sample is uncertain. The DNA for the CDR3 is TGTGCCAGCTCACCGTTGGGACAGAGGAACACTGAAGCTTTCTTT. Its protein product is CASSPLGQRNTEAFF.